These 30 T cell receptor beta chains came from one sample sequenced in a study of T cell responses to AZD1222 COVID-19 vaccine. Profiling relied on immunoSEQ multiplex PCR, and the TCRdb table lists in-frame clones only, not all of them. The data show around 140,000 clones, with over 75% seen just once and about 1.5% held by the top ten. The source was peripheral blood, collected on day 0 of AZD1222 vaccination. These receptors all stem from an adult in good health.

This chain uses TRBV3-1 (or the pseudogene TRBV3-2) with TRBJ2-3; maybe TRBD1 (6 bases). V was shortened by 1 base and J by 3 bases, with 32 bases between the two germline ends. This CDR3 has 22 residues. Germline CDR1 reads LGHDT; CDR2 reads YNNKEL (reference sequence). The CDR3: CASSQVAYEEGDLCRETDTQYF. CDR3 nucleotides: TGTGCCAGCAGCCAAGTAGCTTACGAAGAGGGGGACCTTTGTAGGGAAACAGATACGCAGTATTTT.

The V gene is TRBV19, the J gene TRBJ2-7, with a weak D call TRBD1 (6 bases). The CDR3 length is 14 residues. Looked up from germline, CDR1 is LNHDA and CDR2 is SQIVND (reference sequence). V lost 6 bases and J 0 bases, leaving 12 bases between the germline ends. CDR3 loop: CASSGQTSSYEQYF. CDR3 in DNA: TGTGCCAGTAGCGGACAGACCAGCTCCTACGAGCAGTACTTC.

This clone appeared once. The chain combines TRBV7-2 with TRBJ1-1; TRBD1 is a possible D gene (5 bases). The CDR3 covers 16 residues. CDR1 is SGHTA, CDR2 FQGNSA, per germline. V lost 5 bases, J lost 2 bases, and 18 bases lay in between. The CDR3 protein is CASSPGPFRENTEAFF. The CDR3 coding sequence is TGTGCCAGCAGCCCAGGGCCGTTTCGAGAAAACACTGAAGCTTTCTTT.

V is TRBV5-5 and J is TRBJ2-2; the D gene is possibly TRBD1 (6 bases). Germline CDR1 and CDR2: SGHKS and YYEKEE (reference sequence). V gave up 0 bases and J gave up 1 base, with 16 bases separating them. The CDR3 runs 18 residues. CDR3: CASSLAGGQLMNTGELFF. The CDR3 DNA is TGTGCCAGCAGCTTGGCGGGCGGACAGCTAATGAACACCGGGGAGCTGTTTTTT.

This rearrangement joins TRBV6-5 to TRBJ1-2, with unresolved D. Germline V lookup: CDR1 MNHEY, CDR2 SVGAGI. V was trimmed by 7 bases and J by 4 bases, leaving 16 bases between them. The CDR3 runs to 14 residues. The CDR3 nucleotides are TGTGCCAGCATGACATCGGTCCTGAGCTATGGCTACACCTTC. Protein product: CASMTSVLSYGYTF.

This rearrangement joins TRBV5-4 to TRBJ2-2; TRBD1 might be the D (7 bases). Looked up from germline, CDR1 is SGHNT and CDR2 is YYREEE (reference sequence). There are 14 residues in the CDR3. The V end was cut by 4 bases, the J end by 4 bases, with 11 bases between. This CDR3 reads CASSAGQSTGELFF. In nucleotides, the CDR3 is TGTGCCAGCAGCGCGGGACAGAGCACCGGGGAGCTGTTTTTT.

This chain joins TRBV28 and TRBJ2-2, with TRBD2 matching over 9 bases. Germline CDR1 is MDHEN and CDR2 is SYDVKM. This CDR3 comprises 17 residues. After removal of 3 bases from V and 0 bases from J, the junction contained 5 bases not matched to a gene. The CDR3 sequence is CASSFRAGGSNTGELFF. Written as DNA, the CDR3 is TGTGCCAGCAGTTTCCGGGCGGGGGGGTCGAACACCGGGGAGCTGTTTTTT. The full variable domain, with the rest looked up from reference TRBV28 and TRBJ2-2, is DVKVTQSSRYLVKRTGEKVFLECVQDMDHENMFWYRQDPGLGLRLIYFSYDVKMKEKGDIPEGYSVSREKKERFSLILESASTNQTSMYLCASSFRAGGSNTGELFFGEGSRLTVL.

DNA of the CDR3: TGTGCCAGCAGTTTAGGGACAGAGAATCAGCCCCAGCATTTT. Translated, it gives CASSLGTENQPQHF. V and J are TRBV28 and TRBJ1-5; 7 bases match TRBD1. V was pared by 2 bases and J by 4 bases, with 2 bases of the junction left unmatched. This CDR3 has 14 residues. The V gene's germline CDR1 is MDHEN and CDR2 SYDVKM. The variable domain in full, completed from reference TRBV28 and TRBJ1-5, reads DVKVTQSSRYLVKRTGEKVFLECVQDMDHENMFWYRQDPGLGLRLIYFSYDVKMKEKGDIPEGYSVSREKKERFSLILESASTNQTSMYLCASSLGTENQPQHFGDGTRLSIL.

The chain uses TRBV30 and TRBJ1-2, with 8 bases that match TRBD1. Germline CDR1 is GTSNPN and CDR2 is SVGIG (reference sequence). CDR3 length: 15 amino acids. The J segment lost 7 bases and the V segment lost 4 bases, leaving 14 bases of the junction unmatched. The CDR3 DNA reads as TGTGCCTGGAACCTCCGGGACAGGATCGGTCCTGGCTACACCTTC. Protein: CAWNLRDRIGPGYTF.

This clone was counted once. The gene calls are TRBV28 and TRBJ1-6; TRBD1 might be the D (6 bases). V lost 2 bases, J lost 5 bases, and 10 bases lay in between. This CDR3 has 15 amino acids. CDR1 is MDHEN and CDR2 is SYDVKM in the germline V gene. The CDR3 nucleotides read TGTGCCAGCAGTTTAAGGGGGGCTAATAATTCACCCCTCCACTTT. It is translated as CASSLRGANNSPLHF. The full variable domain, completed using reference TRBV28 and TRBJ1-6, is DVKVTQSSRYLVKRTGEKVFLECVQDMDHENMFWYRQDPGLGLRLIYFSYDVKMKEKGDIPEGYSVSREKKERFSLILESASTNQTSMYLCASSLRGANNSPLHFGNGTRLTVT.

The chain recombines TRBV2 with TRBJ1-4; 9 nucleotides agree with TRBD1. Germline lookup yields CDR1 SNHLY and CDR2 FYNNEI. CDR3 length: 15 amino acids. The V and J ends lost 4 bases and 7 bases, in that order; junction bases with no gene match: 7. The CDR3 bases are TGTGCCAGCAGTGGGCAACAGGGGGCGCGTGAAAAACTGTTTTTT. As protein: CASSGQQGAREKLFF.

The V and J genes are TRBV12-3 or TRBV12-4 and TRBJ1-5; D is unresolved. Trimming cost V 3 bases and J 8 bases, with 11 bases left between them. The CDR3 loop spans 13 amino acids. The chain's CDR3 is CASSFGLIEPQHF. The CDR3 DNA reads as TGTGCCAGCAGTTTCGGTTTAATCGAGCCCCAGCATTTT.

The chain employs TRBV28 and TRBJ1-6, with no clear D. Germline CDR1 and CDR2: MDHEN and SYDVKM. This CDR3 has 12 residues. The V end lost 5 bases, the J end lost 8 bases, and 7 bases lay between the germline ends. The CDR3 protein is CASSRGDSPLHF. The CDR3 DNA follows: TGTGCCAGCAGTCGCGGGGATTCACCCCTCCACTTT.

This CDR3 reads CASSQGQGTNYGYTF. Here the CDR3 DNA reads TGTGCCAGCAGCCAAGGACAGGGGACGAACTATGGCTACACCTTC. The chain is built from TRBV3-1 (or the pseudogene TRBV3-2) and TRBJ1-2; 8 nucleotides align to TRBD1. The CDR3 spans 15 residues. J lost 2 bases, V lost 1 base, and 3 bases had no gene match. CDR1 is LGHDT, CDR2 YNNKEL, per germline (reference sequence).

The CDR3 spells CASSHRSYEQYF. The CDR3, as DNA: TGTGCCAGCAGCCATAGATCCTACGAGCAGTACTTC. The chain employs TRBV13 and TRBJ2-7; no definite D call. V gave up 5 bases and J gave up 1 base, with 6 bases separating them. In germline, CDR1 is PRHDT, CDR2 FYEKMQ (reference sequence). The CDR3 consists of 12 residues.

The J gene is TRBJ2-7, the V gene TRBV7-8; D remains unclear. Germline values: CDR1 SGHVS, CDR2 FQNEAQ. The V and J ends lost 5 bases and 5 bases respectively, with 19 bases between them. The CDR3 is made up of 15 amino acids. Here the CDR3 reads CASSLNNNPGNEQYF. DNA for the CDR3: TGTGCCAGCAGCCTTAACAACAACCCGGGCAACGAGCAGTACTTC.

The CDR3 here is CASSFRAREGYNEQFF. CDR3 bases: TGTGCCAGCAGCTTCAGGGCGCGGGAGGGGTACAATGAGCAGTTCTTC. This chain uses TRBV11-3 with TRBJ2-1, with TRBD2 identical over 9 bases. This CDR3 region has 16 residues. Unmatched junction bases numbered 7, after V lost 3 bases and J lost 4 bases. Germline CDR1 SGHNT, CDR2 YENEEA. Combining the CDR3 with reference TRBV11-3 and TRBJ2-1 gives the whole variable domain EAGVVQSPRYKIIEKKQPVAFWCNPISGHNTLYWYLQNLGQGPELLIRYENEEAVDDSQLPKDRFSAERLKGVDSTLKIQPAELGDSAVYLCASSFRAREGYNEQFFGPGTRLTVL.

Comment on this clone: A read error may account for a junction end that differs from germline. This chain links TRBV12-5 with TRBJ1-2; TRBD1 is a possible D gene (6 bases). This CDR3 is 11 amino acids long. CDR1 LGHNT and CDR2 FRNRAP come from the germline V gene. Here the CDR3 DNA reads TGTGCTAGTGGTTTCGGGGACAATCTTGCCTTC. Translation gives CASGFGDNLAF.

The chain combines TRBV28 with TRBJ1-5; a weak D match, TRBD1 (5 bases). V was trimmed by 10 bases and J by 6 bases, leaving 19 bases between them. The germline V gene encodes CDR1 MDHEN and CDR2 SYDVKM. CDR3 length: 14 amino acids. Here the CDR3 DNA reads TGTGCCATCGGGACTCCGGGGCGTATTCAGCCCCAGCATTTT. Translation gives CAIGTPGRIQPQHF.

This chain uses TRBV12-3 or TRBV12-4 with TRBJ1-5; D is ambiguous. With 4 bases removed from V and 0 bases from J, the gap between germline ends came to 4 bases. CDR3 size: 13 residues. The CDR3 reads CASSYTSNQPQHF. The CDR3 coding sequence is TGTGCCAGCAGTTACACTAGCAATCAGCCCCAGCATTTT.

This clone was recorded once. The chain employs TRBV19 and TRBJ2-5; 9 bases line up with TRBD1. The CDR3 extends over 16 amino acids. Germline loops: CDR1 LNHDA, CDR2 SQIVND (reference sequence). After removal of 4 bases from V and 4 bases from J, the junction contained 10 bases not matched to a gene. This chain's CDR3 is CASSTTPGQGPETQYF. Written as DNA, the CDR3 is TGTGCCAGTAGTACGACCCCGGGACAGGGCCCAGAGACCCAGTACTTC.

The CDR3, as DNA: TGTGCCACCAGTGAAGTGCATACGCAGTATTTT. It is translated as CATSEVHTQYF. The V call is TRBV24-1, the J call TRBJ2-3; D not certain. Deletions cut 4 bases from V and 7 bases from J, with 5 bases between. CDR1 and CDR2 from the germline V gene are KGHDR and SFDVKD. The length of the CDR3 is 11 residues.

The J gene is TRBJ1-5, the V gene TRBV28; the match to TRBD1 covers 7 bases. The germline CDR1 and CDR2 sequences are MDHEN and SYDVKM. This CDR3 is built from 17 residues. Unmatched junction bases numbered 12, after V lost 6 bases and J lost 1 base. The CDR3 nucleotides read TGTGCCAGCAGCCGTATACAGGGGATTGTGAGCAATCAGCCCCAGCATTTT. It specifies CASSRIQGIVSNQPQHF.

The chain uses TRBV9 and TRBJ1-1; D is undetermined. In germline, CDR1 is SGDLS, CDR2 YYNGEE. The CDR3 extends over 20 amino acids. Trimming shortened V by 3 bases and J by 4 bases, and 31 bases separated the two germline ends. The CDR3 here is CASSDLHLNTLKERCTEAFF. CDR3 coding DNA: TGTGCCAGCAGCGACCTTCACCTGAATACACTTAAGGAAAGGTGCACTGAAGCTTTCTTT. Looking up the rest from reference TRBV9 and TRBJ1-1 gives the full variable domain: DSGVTQTPKHLITATGQRVTLRCSPRSGDLSVYWYQQSLDQGLQFLIQYYNGEERAKGNILERFSAQQFPDLHSELNLSSLELGDSALYFCASSDLHLNTLKERCTEAFFGQGTRLTVV.

The genes are TRBV5-8 and TRBJ2-5; TRBD1 is a possible D gene (6 bases). This CDR3 is 18 amino acids long. Trimming left V 3 bases short and J 0 bases short, with 21 bases between. Germline CDR1 and CDR2: SGHTS and YDEGEE. CDR3 sequence (DNA): TGTGCCAGCAGCTCCCTATGGGGCAGGGGCAAGTACCAAGAGACCCAGTACTTC. This codes for CASSSLWGRGKYQETQYF.

This chain links TRBV4-3 with TRBJ1-2; D may be TRBD1 (6 bases). Germline V CDR1 and CDR2: LGHNA, YSLEER. The CDR3 loop spans 14 amino acids. The ends were cut back, 4 bases at V and 6 bases at J, with 15 bases in the middle. CDR3 coding DNA: TGCGCCAGCAGCCCTCTCGGGGGCTCCAATGGCTACACCTTC. It encodes CASSPLGGSNGYTF.

This clone has a single count. V gene TRBV27 combines with J gene TRBJ2-1; a possible D gene is TRBD1 (5 bases). The CDR3 consists of 16 residues. With 5 bases removed from V and 2 bases from J, the gap between germline ends came to 16 bases. The germline V gene encodes CDR1 MNHEY and CDR2 SMNVEV (reference sequence). The CDR3: CASSLSPKTAYNEQFF. CDR3 bases: TGTGCCAGCAGTCTCAGCCCGAAGACAGCCTACAATGAGCAGTTCTTC.

This clone was seen just once. The chain joins TRBV19 to TRBJ2-5; 14 nucleotides match TRBD2. CDR1 is LNHDA and CDR2 is SQIVND in the germline V gene (reference sequence). V was pared by 5 bases and J by 5 bases, with 10 bases of the junction left unmatched. The CDR3 sequence is 17 residues long. The CDR3 nucleotides are TGTGCCAGTAGTTCGGGACTAGCGGGAGTCGGTGGGGAGACCCAGTACTTC. Protein: CASSSGLAGVGGETQYF. The whole variable domain, remainder taken from reference TRBV19 and TRBJ2-5, is DGGITQSPKYLFRKEGQNVTLSCEQNLNHDAMYWYRQDPGQGLRLIYYSQIVNDFQKGDIAEGYSVSREKKESFPLTVTSAQKNPTAFYLCASSSGLAGVGGETQYFGPGTRLLVL.

CDR3 sequence: CASSRTSGNTGELFF. The CDR3 DNA reads as TGTGCCAGCAGTCGGACTAGCGGGAACACCGGGGAGCTGTTTTTT. The rearrangement uses TRBV2 and TRBJ2-2; 10 nucleotides match TRBD2. The germline V gene has CDR1 SNHLY and CDR2 FYNNEI. Losses at the gene ends were 5 bases for V and 1 base for J; bases not matched to a gene: 1. This CDR3 is 15 amino acids long.

V gene TRBV19 combines with J gene TRBJ1-5, with a possible D match to TRBD1 (5 bases). This CDR3 has 16 amino acids. The germline V gene has CDR1 LNHDA and CDR2 SQIVND (reference sequence). Trimming stripped 4 bases from V and 4 bases from J, with 17 bases between. CDR3 coding DNA: TGTGCCAGTAGTAACCAGGGAGGGACTCCTAATCAGCCCCAGCATTTT. Translated: CASSNQGGTPNQPQHF.